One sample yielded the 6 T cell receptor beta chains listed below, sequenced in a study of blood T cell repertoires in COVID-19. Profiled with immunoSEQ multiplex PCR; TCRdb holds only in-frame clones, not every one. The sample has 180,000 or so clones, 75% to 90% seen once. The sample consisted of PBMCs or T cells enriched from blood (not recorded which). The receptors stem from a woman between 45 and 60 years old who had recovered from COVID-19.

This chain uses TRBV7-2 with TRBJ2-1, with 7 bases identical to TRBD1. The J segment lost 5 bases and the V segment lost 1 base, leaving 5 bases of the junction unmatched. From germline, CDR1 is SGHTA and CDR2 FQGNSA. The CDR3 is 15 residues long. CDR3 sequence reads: CASSLGAGGNNEQFF. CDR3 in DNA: TGTGCCAGCAGCTTAGGGGCAGGGGGAAACAATGAGCAGTTCTTC.

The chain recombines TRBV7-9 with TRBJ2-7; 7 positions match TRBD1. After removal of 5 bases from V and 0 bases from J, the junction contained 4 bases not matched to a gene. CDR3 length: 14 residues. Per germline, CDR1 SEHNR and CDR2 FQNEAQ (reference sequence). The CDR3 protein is CASSEGQRSYEQYV. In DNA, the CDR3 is TGTGCCAGCAGCGAGGGACAGCGCTCCTACGAGCAGTACGTC.

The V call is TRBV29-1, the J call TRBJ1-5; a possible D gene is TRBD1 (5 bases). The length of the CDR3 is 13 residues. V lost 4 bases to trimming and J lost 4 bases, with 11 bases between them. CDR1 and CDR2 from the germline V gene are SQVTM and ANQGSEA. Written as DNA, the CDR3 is TGCAGCGTTGGATTTCAGGGTAATCAGCCCCAGCATTTT. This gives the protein CSVGFQGNQPQHF.

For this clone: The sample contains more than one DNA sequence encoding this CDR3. CDR3 residues: CASRAGGGYTF. The CDR3 DNA is TGTGCCAGCAGAGCTGGGGGGGGCTACACCTTC. The chain links TRBV28 to TRBJ1-2; D possibly corresponds to TRBD1 (5 bases). V lost 6 bases, J lost 8 bases, and 10 bases lay in between. The CDR3 loop spans 11 amino acids. Germline V gene sequence: CDR1 MDHEN, CDR2 SYDVKM.

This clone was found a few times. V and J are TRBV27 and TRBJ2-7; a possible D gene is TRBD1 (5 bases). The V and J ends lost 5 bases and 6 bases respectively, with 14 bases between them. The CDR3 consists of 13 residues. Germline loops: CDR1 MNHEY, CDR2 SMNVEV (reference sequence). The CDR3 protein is CASSPLQGGEQYV. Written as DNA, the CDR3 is TGTGCCAGCAGTCCCCTCCAGGGCGGCGAGCAGTACGTC.

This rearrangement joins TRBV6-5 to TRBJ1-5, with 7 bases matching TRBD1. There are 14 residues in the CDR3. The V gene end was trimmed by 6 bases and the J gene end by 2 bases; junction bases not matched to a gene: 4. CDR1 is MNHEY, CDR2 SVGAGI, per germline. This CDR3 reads CASSFTGGNQPQHF. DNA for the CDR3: TGTGCCAGCAGCTTTACAGGGGGCAATCAGCCCCAGCATTTT.